The source of this T cell receptor beta chain is a study of cytomegalovirus exposure and HLA in healthy donors. Turning to the study itself: Researchers previously reported finding fewer than 120 million unique TCR beta sequences from about 200 million T cells. The study's findings and limits: In an earlier analysis, in 620 or so donors, most V segments appeared productive either ~87% or ~30% of the time. Presence/absence analyses supposed approximately even sequencing depth among donors. Most TCR sequences showed up rarely, but some public TCRs showed up in many donors.

Unmatched junction bases numbered 12, after V lost 8 bases and J lost 16 bases. Germline V gives CDR1 LNHNV, CDR2 YYDKDF (reference sequence). The CDR3 extends over 12 amino acids. A multiplex PCR was run with 60 Vbeta primers and 13 Jbeta primers. The method was immunoSEQ multiplex PCR; TCRdb's version includes in-frame clones alone and lacks a portion of them. The sample consists of approximately 97,000 clones, around 78% of them appearing once. Note on this clone: Its antigen is undetermined.

The receptor comes from a middle-aged man in good health and CMV-seronegative. V is TRBV15 and J is TRBJ1-5; 9 bases match TRBD1. The source material was PBMCs. The CDR3 here is CATGKGTGFSHF. CDR3 DNA sequence: TGTGCCACCGGGAAGGGGACAGGGTTTAGTCATTTT.